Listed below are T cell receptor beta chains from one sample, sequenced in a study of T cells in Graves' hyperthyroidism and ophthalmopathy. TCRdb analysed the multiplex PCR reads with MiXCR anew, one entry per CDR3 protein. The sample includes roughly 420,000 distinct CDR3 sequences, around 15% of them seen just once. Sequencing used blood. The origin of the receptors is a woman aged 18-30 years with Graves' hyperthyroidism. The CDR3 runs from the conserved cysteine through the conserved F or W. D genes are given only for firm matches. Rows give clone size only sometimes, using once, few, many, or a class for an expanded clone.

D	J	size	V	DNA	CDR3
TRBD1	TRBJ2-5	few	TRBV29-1	TGCAGCGTCGGTGGGACAGTACAAGAGACCCAGTACTTC	CSVGGTVQETQYF
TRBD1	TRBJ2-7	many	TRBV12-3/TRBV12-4	TGTGCCAGCAACCTCTGGGGACAGGGGTACGAGCAGTACTTC	CASNLWGQGYEQYF
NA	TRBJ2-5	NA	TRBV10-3	TGTGCCATCAGTGAGTCGGTGGCAGGGAGGGAGACCCAGTACTTC	CAISESVAGRETQYF
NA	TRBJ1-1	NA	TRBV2	TGTGCCAGTGGCCTTGTGTGGTCGAACACTGAAGCTTTCTTT	CASGLVWSNTEAFF
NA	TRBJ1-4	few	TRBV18	TGTGCCAGCTCACCACGAGGGTCGTCTAATGAAAAACTGTTTTTT	CASSPRGSSNEKLFF
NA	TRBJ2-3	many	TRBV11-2	TGTGCCAGCAGCTTAGGAGTAGCGTCCACAGATACGCAGTATTTT	CASSLGVASTDTQYF
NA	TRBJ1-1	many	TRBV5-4	TGTGCCAGCAGCTTGGCGCCATTGAACACTGAAGCTTTCTTT	CASSLAPLNTEAFF
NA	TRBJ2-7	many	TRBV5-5	TGTGCCAGCAGCTTCCGGGCCCCTACCTACGAGCAGTACTTC	CASSFRAPTYEQYF
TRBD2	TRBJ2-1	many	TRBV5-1	TGCGCCAGCAGCTTGGGATCTGCGGGAGAGTTTGAGCAGTTCTTC	CASSLGSAGEFEQFF
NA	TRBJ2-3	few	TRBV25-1	TGTGCCAGCAGTGCCGGGGGTCCAGATACGCAGTATTTT	CASSAGGPDTQYF
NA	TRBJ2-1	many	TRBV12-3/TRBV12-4	TGTGCCAGCGTGGGAGGGGGGACTGGGCGTAATGAGCAGTTCTTC	CASVGGGTGRNEQFF
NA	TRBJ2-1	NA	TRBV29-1	TGCAGCGTTGGGGGGATGGGACTGTACAATGAGCAGTTCTTC	CSVGGMGLYNEQFF
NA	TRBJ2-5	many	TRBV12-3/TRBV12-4	TGTGCCAGCAGTTTCTTTGGCAGGGGGGGCCAAGAGACCCAGTACTTC	CASSFFGRGGQETQYF
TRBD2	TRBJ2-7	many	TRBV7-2	TGTGCCAGCAGCCCTAGCGGGGGAAGCTCCTACGAGCAGTACTTC	CASSPSGGSSYEQYF
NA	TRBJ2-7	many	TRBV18	TGTGCCAGCTCACCTATGGGTCCGGAATTAACCTACGAGCAGTACTTC	CASSPMGPELTYEQYF
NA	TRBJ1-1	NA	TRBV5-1	TGTGCCAGCGGCTTAAATTTAGGTGGGCAGGCTGGCACTGAAGCTTTCTTT	CASGLNLGGQAGTEAFF
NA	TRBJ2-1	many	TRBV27	TGTGCCAGCAGTCCACCGGGGGACCGGGACCGCCAGTTCTTC	CASSPPGDRDRQFF
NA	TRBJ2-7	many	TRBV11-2	TGTGCCAGCAGCTTTACCAACTACGAGCAGTACTTC	CASSFTNYEQYF
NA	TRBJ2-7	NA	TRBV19	TGTGCCAGTAGTGGGCACCGGGGAAATAAAGACTACGAGCAGTACTTC	CASSGHRGNKDYEQYF
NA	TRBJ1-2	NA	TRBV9	TGTGCCAGCAGCGTTATTGGACATAACTATGGCTACACCTTC	CASSVIGHNYGYTF
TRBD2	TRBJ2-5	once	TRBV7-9	TGTGCCAGCAGCTCTTGGCAGGGTCGACTAGCGGGAGGAGAGACCCAGTACTTC	CASSSWQGRLAGGETQYF
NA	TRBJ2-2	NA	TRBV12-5	TGTGCTAGTGGTTTCGACACCGGGGAGCTGTTTTTT	CASGFDTGELFF
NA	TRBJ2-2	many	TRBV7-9	TGTGCCAGCAGCTTATGGACCGTTACGAACACCGGGGAGCTGTTTTTT	CASSLWTVTNTGELFF
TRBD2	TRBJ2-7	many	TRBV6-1	TGTGCCAGCAGTCGGTCCACTAGCGGGAGGACCTCCTACGAGCAGTACTTC	CASSRSTSGRTSYEQYF
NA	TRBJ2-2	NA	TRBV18	TGTGCCAGCTCAGTCCAGGGGATCGGGGAGCTGTTTTTT	CASSVQGIGELFF
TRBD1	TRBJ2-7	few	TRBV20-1	TGCAGTGCTCTGGACAGGGCAGACGAGCAGTACTTC	CSALDRADEQYF
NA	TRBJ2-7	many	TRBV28	TGTGCCAGCAGGTTTGGGGGTAAACGATACGAGCAGTACTTC	CASRFGGKRYEQYF
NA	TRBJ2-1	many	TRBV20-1	TGCAGTGCTAGTTGGTGGCGGTCCTACAATGAGCAGTTCTTC	CSASWWRSYNEQFF